This TCR beta chain comes out of a study of blood T cell repertoires in COVID-19. Across the whole study: The origin of the acute and convalescent COVID-19 samples was the United States, Italy and Spain. From T cells, B-cell-depleted T cells, or PBMCs came the material, which was cDNA or gDNA.

In the authors' workflow: By means of reference gene primer amplification, nucleated cell counts were estimated. Libraries were prepared by immunoSEQ multiplex PCR; TCRdb keeps only in-frame clonotypes and omits some of them. V, J and clone size reflect that table, while D and trimming were determined from the DNA. The sample lists 130,000 to 150,000 clones, 80% to 85% occurring once. The CDR3 extends over 15 amino acids. V was shortened by 2 bases and J by 10 bases, with 15 bases between the two germline ends. Germline V CDR1 and CDR2: SGHTA, FQGNSA. The chain joins TRBV7-2 to TRBJ1-6; a weak D match, TRBD1 (6 bases). The TCR was taken from a human donor in a cohort sampled during active COVID-19. Sequences were obtained from peripheral blood. CDR3 residues: CASSLIEQGRSPLHF. The CDR3 coding sequence is TGTGCCAGCAGCTTAATTGAACAGGGTCGGTCACCCCTCCACTTT.